These 5 T cell receptor beta chains were sequenced from one sample in a study of breast tumors, draining lymph nodes, adjacent tissues. Via MiXCR, TCRdb re-called the multiplex PCR reads, giving one row per CDR3 protein. The data show 30,000 to 40,000 distinct CDR3 sequences, about 36% seen once. Sequencing was carried out using breast tumor tissue. Receptor source: a female donor with breast cancer. Some clones in this sample may be carry-over from other donors' samples.

This rearrangement joins TRBV5-1 to TRBJ2-6; tentative D call: TRBD1 (6 bases). The CDR3 sequence is 20 residues long. V lost 2 bases and J 0 bases, leaving 21 bases between the germline ends. From germline, CDR1 is SGHRS and CDR2 YFSETQ. The CDR3: CASSFGNRVDVSSGANVLTF. The CDR3 region has the DNA TGCGCCAGCAGCTTTGGAAACAGGGTTGACGTTAGCTCTGGGGCCAACGTCCTGACTTTC.

The chain uses TRBV4-1 and TRBJ2-7; the D gene could be TRBD1 or TRBD2 (6 bases each). V lost 0 bases and J lost 5, with 14 bases in between. The CDR3 runs to 15 residues. Germline V gene data show CDR1 as MGHRA and CDR2 as YSYEKL. The CDR3 sequence is CASSQDHGGTNEQYF. DNA of the CDR3: TGCGCCAGCAGCCAAGATCACGGGGGCACCAACGAGCAGTACTTC.

This clonotype was seen many times. The chain uses TRBV6-2 or TRBV6-3 and TRBJ2-7; 8 bases match TRBD2. J was trimmed by 0 bases and V by 6 bases; bases with no gene match: 7. Per germline, CDR1 MNHEY and CDR2 SVGEGT. The CDR3 sequence is 15 residues long. The CDR3: CASRLAGYISYEQYF. The CDR3 DNA is TGTGCCAGCAGGCTAGCGGGTTATATCTCCTACGAGCAGTACTTC.

This clonotype was observed at least ten times. The CDR3: CASSIRRGANYGYTF. CDR3 nucleotides: TGTGCCAGTAGTATAAGAAGGGGCGCGAACTATGGCTACACCTTC. This rearrangement joins TRBV19 to TRBJ1-2; TRBD1 is a possible D gene (5 bases). The CDR3 length is 15 residues. Germline CDR1 LNHDA, CDR2 SQIVND (reference sequence). Between the trimmed V and J ends, which lost 2 bases and 2 bases, there was a span of 12 bases.

This clonotype has a count of ten or more. This chain connects TRBV12-3 or TRBV12-4 to TRBJ2-7; D is undetermined. This CDR3 spans 12 amino acids. V lost 0 bases, J lost 6 bases, and 6 bases lay in between. The CDR3 is CASSLAVGEQYF. The CDR3 bases are TGTGCCAGCAGTTTAGCTGTCGGCGAGCAGTACTTC.